This T cell receptor beta chain was observed in a study of Ad26.COV2.S vaccination and SARS-CoV-2 variants. Clones were read by immunoSEQ multiplex PCR, and TCRdb kept only the in-frame ones, dropping some. The sample carries 400,000 to 450,000 clones, less than 95% recorded once. Of note for this clone: What it recognizes is unknown.

CDR1 and CDR2 (germline): LNHNV, YYDKDF (reference sequence). The V end was cut by 4 bases, the J end by 1 base, with 13 bases between. CDR3 length: 15 amino acids. Specified treatment: approximately 18 received Ad26.COV2.S at low or high dose, single or two shots; about 5 received placebo; per-sample allocation not given. On day 63 after the first injection, vaccine and placebo recipients gave samples. Expressing Wuhan-strain SARS-CoV-2 spike, an Ad26 vector served as the vaccine. Overall study findings and caveats: Spike-specific TCR breadth in vaccine recipients exceeded that seen in placebo recipients. Estimates derived from TCR breadth and depth analyses may have underestimated total T cell responses.

This specimen was peripheral blood, taken in a trial of Ad26.COV2.S vaccine versus placebo. The source is a person between 18 and 60 years old who received the Ad26.COV2.S COVID-19 vaccine or a placebo. This chain joins TRBV15 and TRBJ1-1; tentative D call: TRBD1 (5 bases). CDR3 DNA sequence: TGTGCCACCAGCATAAATGGGGGGAGGAACACTGAAGCTTTCTTT. As protein: CATSINGGRNTEAFF.